This TCR beta chain is drawn from a study of cytomegalovirus exposure and HLA in healthy donors. Study-wide results and limits: As a later analysis revealed, the rate of TCR association differed by HLA locus, with DRB1 most and HLA-C fewest.

This CDR3 contains 16 residues. Germline assignment: CDR1 SGHTA and CDR2 FQGNSA. Trimming took 5 bases from V and 4 from J; bases not matched to a gene: 12. Note on this clone: The target antigen is unknown.

PCR involved 60 Vbeta and 13 Jbeta primers. Sequencing was performed with immunoSEQ multiplex PCR; in TCRdb, only in-frame clones are kept and a portion is missing. The sample has 180,000 or so clones, around 77% seen once. The chain carries TRBV7-2 and TRBJ2-5; TRBD2 aligns across 8 bases. The sample was PBMCs. The TCR was taken from a woman younger than 45 in good health and CMV-seronegative. This chain's CDR3 is CASSAGSGGKVETQYF. For the CDR3, the DNA is TGTGCCAGCAGCGCGGGGAGCGGGGGAAAAGTAGAGACCCAGTACTTC. Full variable domain (outside the CDR3, taken from reference TRBV7-2 and TRBJ2-5): GAGVSQSPSNKVTEKGKDVELRCDPISGHTALYWYRQSLGQGLEFLIYFQGNSAPDKSGLPSDRFSAERTGGSVSTLTIQRTQQEDSAVYLCASSAGSGGKVETQYFGPGTRLLVL.